This entry features one T cell receptor beta chain sequence. Its antigen is unknown. Base qualities are not provided; no much larger clone lies one nucleotide away. TCRbeta CDR3 regions were amplified from genomic DNA by means of the immunoSEQ Assay, a bias-controlled multiplex PCR. In the source study's methods: Within the assay, amplification of reference gene primers was used to estimate how many nucleated cells each sample contained. To quantify the absolute abundance of each unique TCRbeta CDR3 rearrangement, sequence reads were collapsed and filtered. For each sample, productive Simpson clonality was calculated by taking the square root of Simpson's diversity index across productive rearrangements. TCRdb provides this immuneACCESS table in a form limited to in-frame rearrangements. Some clones are lacking; in checked studies, under half of them reflect an unresolved V gene, and why the rest are absent is not known. V, J and clone size are those of that table, while D and trimming were read from the DNA. Here the sample has over 200,000 clones; approximately 88% occur a single time. About a tenth of the sample goes to the ten largest clones.

Participants in the prospective study were aged roughly 18 to 89 years, lived in 20 to 30 United States geographic areas, and enrolled through a virtual design. Cohort assignment in the prospective study relied on participant-reported clinical history from a screening survey and a study questionnaire. Mobile phlebotomists in the prospective study collected whole blood, serum and a nasopharyngeal or oropharyngeal swab from every participant. Prospective study participants could optionally give additional blood draws and questionnaires over an approximately 2-month period. Before DNA extraction, prospective study blood samples were shipped either frozen or at room temperature. These data belong to a study of blood T cell repertoires in COVID-19 (dated by TCRdb to about 2020). Regarding the research as a whole: Samples from collaborators originated in the United States, Italy and Spain and spanned both the acute and convalescent phases of COVID-19. The material from the prospective study consisted of cDNA or gDNA derived from T cells, B-cell-depleted T cells, or PBMCs. Deeply sampled blood TCRbeta repertoires from subjects exposed to, actively infected with, or recovered from COVID-19 were included in the dataset. A freely available public database, intended as a resource for researchers studying the immune response to SARS-CoV-2, is where the repertoires were released. Samples were obtained from the ongoing ImmuneRACE study (first 160 participants) and from over 1,000 subjects provided by 6 global collaborators. Sample metadata almost always included a de-identified subject ID, COVID-19 status, age in years and sex. HLA class I and class II types, where available, came from metadata supplied by the sample provider rather than from assay-based typing.

Findings and caveats that apply to the study as a whole: Clinical and demographic metadata were provided uncurated, with the amount varying by source and participant.

The CDR1 and CDR2 encoded by the germline V gene (reference sequence) are LNHNV and YYDKDF. V and J are truncated by 0 bases and 2 bases respectively, leaving an intervening sequence of 14 bases. The CDR3 goes from the cysteine to the phenylalanine over 16 residues. The CDR3 DNA has 48 bases and is translated from base 1. The V and J genes are TRBV15 and TRBJ2-7, with the D segment identity uncertain. This TCR derives from a man between 18 and 29 years old with acute COVID-19. Sequencing was performed on PBMCs or T cells enriched from blood (not recorded which). The CDR3 reads as follows: CATSRDHMQAAYEQYF. Read as DNA, the sequence is TGTGCCACCAGCAGAGATCACATGCAGGCTGCCTACGAGCAGTACTTC.